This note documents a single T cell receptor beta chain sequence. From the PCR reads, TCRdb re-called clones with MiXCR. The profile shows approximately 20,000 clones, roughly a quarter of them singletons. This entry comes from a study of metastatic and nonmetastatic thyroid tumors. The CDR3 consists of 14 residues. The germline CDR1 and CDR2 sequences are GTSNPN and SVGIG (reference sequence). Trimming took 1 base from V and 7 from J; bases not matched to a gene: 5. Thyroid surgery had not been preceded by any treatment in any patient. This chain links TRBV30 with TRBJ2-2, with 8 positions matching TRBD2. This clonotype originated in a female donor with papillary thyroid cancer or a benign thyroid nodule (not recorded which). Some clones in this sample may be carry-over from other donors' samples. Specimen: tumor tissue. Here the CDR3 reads CAWSGLARGGELFF. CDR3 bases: TGTGCCTGGAGTGGACTAGCGAGAGGCGGGGAGCTGTTTTTT.